This T cell receptor (beta chain) was identified in a study of T cells expressing NK-cell markers. Study background: Sorted CD3+CD56+NKG2C+, CD3+CD56+NKG2C- and CD3+CD56-NKG2C+ T cells provided the TCR beta repertoires.

Whole-study results and caveats: Nothing established the HCMV specificity of expanded NKG2C+ T cell clones. The dominant NKG2C+ clonotypes represented about 1.0-8% of CD8+ T cells in six donors.

TCR beta cDNA was made by 5'RACE template switching with UMIs. Reprocessing the 5' RACE reads, TCRdb reports a single entry for every CDR3 protein and omits DNA. The sample totals roughly 120,000 distinct CDR3 sequences; its top ten clones hold roughly 18%. The CDR3 loop spans 14 amino acids. The germline gives CDR1 DFQATT, CDR2 SNEGSKA (reference sequence). Comment on this clonotype: Its specificity is unknown.

The sample was blood T cells: a sorted CD56 or NKG2C T cell subset, CD4+ or CD8+ T cells, or bulk PBMC T cells (not recorded which). This clonotype was sampled from a woman aged 18-70 years in good health. This chain joins TRBV20-1 and TRBJ1-2. This chain's CDR3 is CSARDWRASYGYTF.